This TCR beta chain originates from a study of vaccination effects on CD4 cells after COVID-19. As for this clone: Its antigen is not identified.

Antigen-specific CD4+ T cells were first expanded with viral peptide pools by the ViraFEST assay and only then sequenced. After roughly 9 days in culture, the CD4+ T cells were isolated. The participants, recipients of two vaccine doses, got either BNT162b2 or mRNA-1273. Cultures used 2.1 million or so PBMC per well, 9 to 10 IU/ml IL-2 and roughly 10 ug/ml peptides. Assay: immunoSEQ multiplex PCR; the TCRdb copy retains only in-frame clones and omits some. Counted here are about 59,000 clones, roughly three quarters occurring once; the ten biggest clones make up 2%. The TCR comes from a human donor who received a COVID-19 vaccine. The material sequenced was CD4+ T cells from PBMCs cultured with HCoV-OC43 spike peptides, taken after COVID-19 vaccination. Subset reported: HCoV-OC43 spike overlapping peptide pool stimulation.

CDR3 loop: CASGRQGATNEKLFF. DNA for the CDR3: TGTGCCAGCGGGAGACAGGGTGCAACTAATGAAAAACTGTTTTTT. The V and J genes are TRBV27 and TRBJ1-4; 7 nucleotides match TRBD1. The CDR3 has 15 amino acids. Losses at the gene ends were 8 bases for V and 0 bases for J; bases not matched to a gene: 6. CDR1 is MNHEY, CDR2 SMNVEV, per germline (reference sequence).